This T cell receptor (beta chain) comes out of a study of blood T cell repertoires in COVID-19. Study at large: The United States, Italy and Spain were the sources of the acute and convalescent COVID-19 samples. T cells, B-cell-depleted T cells, or PBMCs supplied cDNA or gDNA.

In the original processing: From reference gene primer amplification, estimates of nucleated cell counts were derived. TCRdb's copy holds only in-frame clones and misses some; the assay was immunoSEQ multiplex PCR. V, J and clone size are those of that table, while D and trimming were read from the DNA. Of 190,000 or so clones in the sample, 85% to 90% were seen once. The CDR3 contains 17 residues. The V segment lost 4 bases and the J segment 6 bases; nucleotides outside the gene matches: 10. The chain combines TRBV23-1 with TRBJ2-1, with 12 bases fitting TRBD1. TRBV23-1 is flagged as an ORF with uncertain function. Sequencing was done on a sample of peripheral blood. This clonotype was obtained from a man aged 35-49 years with active or convalescent COVID-19. The CDR3 reads CASSLTRGTGGCNEQFF. The DNA of the CDR3 is TGCGCCAGCAGTCTAACTCGAGGGACAGGGGGCTGCAATGAGCAGTTCTTC.